These 5 T cell receptor beta chains originate from one sample sequenced in a study of response to subunit inactivated influenza vaccine. TCRdb re-analysed the RT-PCR reads in MiXCR, keeping a single row per CDR3 protein. The data contain a few hundred thousand distinct CDR3 sequences, about 14% of them singletons. This specimen was PBMCs from blood, taken approximately 13 days after vaccination. These receptors were obtained from a man aged 45-65 years who received an inactivated influenza vaccine.

The rearrangement joins TRBV28 to TRBJ2-5; 10 nucleotides line up with TRBD1. CDR1 and CDR2 from the germline V gene are MDHEN and SYDVKM. The CDR3 loop spans 17 amino acids. J was trimmed by 1 base and V by 5 bases; bases with no gene match: 10. Here the CDR3 DNA reads TGTGCCAGCAGTATTTCGGGACAGGGGAGACTCCAAGAGACCCAGTACTTC. It specifies CASSISGQGRLQETQYF.

Details on this clonotype: A much more abundant neighbour one base away suggests this may be a read error. V is TRBV12-3 or TRBV12-4 and J is TRBJ2-7; the D gene is possibly TRBD1 (5 bases). This CDR3 has 16 residues. The CDR3 region has the DNA TGTGCCCGCAGTTTAGGGCAGGGATTGATCTCCTACGAGCAGTACTTC. This translates into CARSLGQGLISYEQYF.

This rearrangement joins TRBV5-1 to TRBJ2-5, with D perhaps TRBD1 (5 bases). Germline loops: CDR1 SGHRS, CDR2 YFSETQ. V was trimmed by 0 bases and J by 3 bases, leaving 9 bases between them. This CDR3 has 14 amino acids. The CDR3 DNA sequence: TGCGCCAGCAGCTTGGTACAGGTGAAAGAGACCCAGTACTTC. It codes for CASSLVQVKETQYF.

This clonotype was recorded a few times. V usage is TRBV6-5 and J usage is TRBJ1-3, with TRBD1 matching 7 bases. This CDR3 spans 16 amino acids. Trimming cost V 4 bases and J 3 bases; bases outside gene matches: 9. Germline CDR1 and CDR2: MNHEY and SVGAGI. The CDR3, as DNA: TGTGCCAGCAGTTCGACAGGGCTCGTGGGTGGAAACACCATATATTTT. As protein: CASSSTGLVGGNTIYF.

This clonotype was recorded many times. The J gene is TRBJ2-6, the V gene TRBV29-1; TRBD1 matches at 8 bases. This CDR3 has 14 residues. Germline CDR1 is SQVTM and CDR2 is ANQGSEA. Unmatched junction bases numbered 5, after V lost 5 bases and J lost 5 bases. The CDR3 loop reads CSVSQGARANVLTF. The CDR3 DNA is TGCAGCGTTTCCCAGGGGGCCAGGGCCAACGTCCTGACTTTC.